The rows below give T cell receptor beta chains drawn from one sample of a study of neurological immune-mediated disorders. TCRdb fed the 5' RACE reads into MiXCR, producing one record per CDR3 protein. The table includes roughly 74,000 distinct CDR3 sequences, roughly 5.5% detected once. The specimen sequenced was PBMCs. The source of these receptors is a man younger than 30 with multiple sclerosis. The CDR3 runs from the conserved cysteine through the conserved F or W. A D gene is named only where the DNA matches it firmly. Only part of the rows carry a size: once, few, many, or a class if the clone is expanded.

TGTGCCAGCAGCTTGAGGGGGACTAGCGGAGGTCGGGTACGGGAGCAGTTCTTC	CASSLRGTSGGRVREQFF	TRBJ2-1	TRBV5-5	few	18	TRBD2
TGTGCCAGCAGCTTAGCGCCTCGGCTCAATGAGCAGTTCTTC	CASSLAPRLNEQFF	TRBJ2-1	TRBV7-2	many	14	NA
TGCAGTGCCCCGGCGCACGAGCAGTACTTC	CSAPAHEQYF	TRBJ2-7	TRBV20-1	many	10	NA
TGCGCCAGCAGCTTGGATCCCCATCGGGGGGGCACAGATACGCAGTATTTT	CASSLDPHRGGTDTQYF	TRBJ2-3	TRBV5-1	once	17	TRBD2
TGCGCCAGCAGCGAGCTAGCGGGGAGTGGGGCCAACGTCCTGACTTTC	CASSELAGSGANVLTF	TRBJ2-6	TRBV5-1	many	16	TRBD2
TGCGCCAGCAGAACCGTTGACAGGGCAGCAGATACGCAGTATTTT	CASRTVDRAADTQYF	TRBJ2-3	TRBV5-1	many	15	TRBD1
TGCAGTGCTCCCTACAGGGGCCCGTCCTACGAGCAGTACTTC	CSAPYRGPSYEQYF	TRBJ2-7	TRBV20-1	many	14	TRBD1
TGTGCCAGCTCACCAGTTAACCTAGCCAAAAACATTCAGTACTTC	CASSPVNLAKNIQYF	TRBJ2-4	TRBV18	many	15	NA
TGCAGTGTCTCGGACAGGGTTTCCAAAAACATTCAGTACTTC	CSVSDRVSKNIQYF	TRBJ2-4	TRBV20-1	many	14	TRBD1
TGTGCCAGCGCTAGGGGGCTAGCGGGGATGGAGACCCAGTACTTC	CASARGLAGMETQYF	TRBJ2-5	TRBV7-8	many	15	TRBD2
TGTGCCAGCAGCCTAGGGACAGGGATCCTTGGCGAGCAGTACTTC	CASSLGTGILGEQYF	TRBJ2-7	TRBV3-1	many	15	TRBD1
TGTGCCAGCAGGGACATCTGGGATCACAATCAGCCCCAGAATTTT	CASRDIWDHNQPQNF	TRBJ1-5	TRBV6-2/TRBV6-3	NA	15	NA
TGTGCCAGCACCCTTAGCGGGAGGAGCTACGAGCAGTACTTC	CASTLSGRSYEQYF	TRBJ2-7	TRBV7-9	many	14	TRBD2
TGTGCCAGCAGCCAAGTAGGCGGGGAGCTGTTTTTT	CASSQVGGELFF	TRBJ2-2	TRBV3-1	many	12	NA
TGCAGCGTTGAGGGTAGCGGGACATCCATCTACGAGCAGTACTTC	CSVEGSGTSIYEQYF	TRBJ2-7	TRBV29-1	many	15	TRBD2
TGTGCCAGTACCCCTTTCCTTTGGACGGATAACTATGGCTACACCTTC	CASTPFLWTDNYGYTF	TRBJ1-2	TRBV19	NA	16	NA
TGCGCCAGCAGCTTGGGATTAACGAGCCCCGGGACAGGGTCGACTGAAGCTTTCTTT	CASSLGLTSPGTGSTEAFF	TRBJ1-1	TRBV5-1	NA	19	TRBD1
TGCAGTGCTAGACCAAGGGGGGACTATGGCTACACCTTC	CSARPRGDYGYTF	TRBJ1-2	TRBV20-1	many	13	NA
TGTGCCAGCAGCCAGACTAGTTATAACGAGCAGTACTTC	CASSQTSYNEQYF	TRBJ2-7	TRBV5-5	many	13	NA
TGTGCCACCGAAGGCTGGGAATCGGAAAAACTGTTTTTT	CATEGWESEKLFF	TRBJ1-4	TRBV11-2	many	13	NA
TGTGCCAGCAGTTTCTCGGGGATCGGAGCTAACTATGGCTACACCTTC	CASSFSGIGANYGYTF	TRBJ1-2	TRBV12-3/TRBV12-4	many	16	NA
TGTGCCAGCAGTGACTCGAAAAGGCAGGGTAGTCCCTATGGCTACACCTTC	CASSDSKRQGSPYGYTF	TRBJ1-2	TRBV6-4	many	17	NA